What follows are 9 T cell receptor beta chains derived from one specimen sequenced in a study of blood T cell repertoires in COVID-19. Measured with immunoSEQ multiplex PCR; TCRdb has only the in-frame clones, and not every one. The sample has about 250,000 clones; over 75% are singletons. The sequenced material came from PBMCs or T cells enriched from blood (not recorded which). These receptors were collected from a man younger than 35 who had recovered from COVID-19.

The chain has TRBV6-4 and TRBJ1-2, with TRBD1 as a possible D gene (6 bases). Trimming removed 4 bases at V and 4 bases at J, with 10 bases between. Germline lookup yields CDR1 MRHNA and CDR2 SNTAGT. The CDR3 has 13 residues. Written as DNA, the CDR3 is TGTGCCAGCAGTGCAGGGGAAGGCTATGGCTACACCTTC. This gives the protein CASSAGEGYGYTF.

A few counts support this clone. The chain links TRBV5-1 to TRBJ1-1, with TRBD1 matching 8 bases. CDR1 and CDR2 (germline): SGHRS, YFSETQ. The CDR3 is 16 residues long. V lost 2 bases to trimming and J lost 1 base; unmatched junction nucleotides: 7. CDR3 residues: CASSFTGGDSNTEAFF. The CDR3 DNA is TGCGCCAGCAGCTTTACAGGGGGGGATTCGAACACTGAAGCTTTCTTT.

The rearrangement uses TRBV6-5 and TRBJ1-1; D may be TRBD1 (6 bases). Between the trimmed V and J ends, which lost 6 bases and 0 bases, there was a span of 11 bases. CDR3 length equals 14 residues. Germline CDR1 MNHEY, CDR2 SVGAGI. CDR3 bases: TGTGCCAGCAGGCAGGGACACGTGAACACTGAAGCTTTCTTT. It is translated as CASRQGHVNTEAFF.

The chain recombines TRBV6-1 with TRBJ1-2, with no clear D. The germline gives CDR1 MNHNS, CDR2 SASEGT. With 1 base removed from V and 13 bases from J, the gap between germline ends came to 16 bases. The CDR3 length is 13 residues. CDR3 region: CASSEGNFRSPTF. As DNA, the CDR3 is TGTGCCAGCAGTGAAGGGAATTTCCGGAGTCCCACCTTC.

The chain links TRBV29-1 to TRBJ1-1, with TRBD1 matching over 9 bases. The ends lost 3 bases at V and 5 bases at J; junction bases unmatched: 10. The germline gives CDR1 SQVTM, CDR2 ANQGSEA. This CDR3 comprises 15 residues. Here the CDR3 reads CSVDFTDRGRTEAFF. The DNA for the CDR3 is TGCAGCGTTGACTTTACGGACAGGGGAAGGACTGAAGCTTTCTTT.

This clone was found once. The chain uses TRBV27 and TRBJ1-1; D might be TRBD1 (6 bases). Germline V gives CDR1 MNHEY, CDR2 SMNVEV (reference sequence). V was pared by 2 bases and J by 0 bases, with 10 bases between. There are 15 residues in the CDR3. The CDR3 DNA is TGTGCCAGCAGTTTAAGGGGGAGCTTGAACACTGAAGCTTTCTTT. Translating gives CASSLRGSLNTEAFF.

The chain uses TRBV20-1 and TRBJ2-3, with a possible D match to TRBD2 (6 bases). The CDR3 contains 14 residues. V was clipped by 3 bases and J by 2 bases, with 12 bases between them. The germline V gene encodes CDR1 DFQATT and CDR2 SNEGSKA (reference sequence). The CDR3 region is CSASSGLITDTQYF. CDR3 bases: TGCAGTGCTAGTTCGGGACTTATCACAGATACGCAGTATTTT.

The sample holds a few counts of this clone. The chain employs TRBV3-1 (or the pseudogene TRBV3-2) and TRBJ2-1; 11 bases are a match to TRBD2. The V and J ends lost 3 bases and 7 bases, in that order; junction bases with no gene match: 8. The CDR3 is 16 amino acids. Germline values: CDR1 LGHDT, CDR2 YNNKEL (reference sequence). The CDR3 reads CASSQIAGGRVNEQFF. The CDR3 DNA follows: TGTGCCAGCAGCCAGATAGCGGGGGGGCGGGTAAATGAGCAGTTCTTC.

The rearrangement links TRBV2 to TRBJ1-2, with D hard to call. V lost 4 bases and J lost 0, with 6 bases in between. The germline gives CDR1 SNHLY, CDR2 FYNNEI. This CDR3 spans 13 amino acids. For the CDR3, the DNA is TGTGCCAGCAGTGGGGCATCTAACTATGGCTACACCTTC. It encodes CASSGASNYGYTF. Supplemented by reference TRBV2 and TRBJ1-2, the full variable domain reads EPEVTQTPSHQVTQMGQEVILRCVPISNHLYFYWYRQILGQKVEFLVSFYNNEISEKSEIFDDQFSVERPDGSNFTLKIRSTKLEDSAMYFCASSGASNYGYTFGSGTRLTVV.